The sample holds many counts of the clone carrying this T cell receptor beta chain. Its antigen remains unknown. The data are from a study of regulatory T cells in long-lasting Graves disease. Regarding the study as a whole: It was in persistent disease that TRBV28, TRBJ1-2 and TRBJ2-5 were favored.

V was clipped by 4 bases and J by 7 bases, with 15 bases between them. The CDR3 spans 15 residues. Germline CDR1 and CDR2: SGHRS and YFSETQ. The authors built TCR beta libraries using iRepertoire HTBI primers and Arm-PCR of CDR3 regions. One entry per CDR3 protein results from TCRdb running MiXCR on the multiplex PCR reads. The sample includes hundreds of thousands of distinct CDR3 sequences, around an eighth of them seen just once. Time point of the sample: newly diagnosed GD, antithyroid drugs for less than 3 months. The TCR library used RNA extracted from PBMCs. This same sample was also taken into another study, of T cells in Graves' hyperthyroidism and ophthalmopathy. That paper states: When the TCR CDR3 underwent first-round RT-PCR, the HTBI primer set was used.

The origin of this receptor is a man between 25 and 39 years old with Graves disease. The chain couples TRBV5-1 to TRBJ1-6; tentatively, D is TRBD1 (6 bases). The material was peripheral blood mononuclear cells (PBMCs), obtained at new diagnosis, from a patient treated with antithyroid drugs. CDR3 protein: CASSTSQGPNSPLHF. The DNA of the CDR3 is TGCGCCAGCAGCACCTCACAGGGCCCGAATTCACCCCTCCACTTT.